This T cell receptor beta chain was sequenced during a study of OX40 agonist ivuxolimab in advanced cancers. At the level of the study: Partial responses, seen in three patients, involved one hepatocellular carcinoma and two cutaneous melanomas.

TCRdb keeps only in-frame clones here, not all; method: immunoSEQ multiplex PCR. The table has nearly 95,000 clones, under 95% seen once. The count of this clone is one. V lost 2 bases and J 9 bases, leaving 17 bases between the germline ends. Germline V lookup: CDR1 MNHEY, CDR2 SMNVEV (reference sequence). This CDR3 region has 15 residues. Autoimmune disease history or systemic immunosuppression meant exclusion. The starting material was CD4+ or CD8+ T cells sorted from blood, obtained in a trial of the OX40 agonist ivuxolimab. This receptor was taken from an adult with an advanced solid tumor such as melanoma, head and neck, liver or kidney cancer. This sequence joins TRBV27 and TRBJ2-1; D might be TRBD2 (5 bases). CDR3 sequence reads: CASSLTGPGVGEQFF. In DNA form, the CDR3 reads TGTGCCAGCAGTTTAACCGGGCCCGGGGTGGGTGAGCAGTTCTTC.